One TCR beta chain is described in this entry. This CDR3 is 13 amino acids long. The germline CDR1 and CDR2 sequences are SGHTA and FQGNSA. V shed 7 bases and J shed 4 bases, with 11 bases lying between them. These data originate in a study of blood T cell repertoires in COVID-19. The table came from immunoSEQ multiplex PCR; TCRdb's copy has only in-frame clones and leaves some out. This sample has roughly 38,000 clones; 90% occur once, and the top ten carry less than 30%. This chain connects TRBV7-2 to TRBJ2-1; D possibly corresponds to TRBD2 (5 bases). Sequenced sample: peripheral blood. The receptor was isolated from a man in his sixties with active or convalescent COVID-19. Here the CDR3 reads CASTLTRYNEQFF. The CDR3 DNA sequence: TGTGCCAGCACCCTTACTAGATACAATGAGCAGTTCTTC. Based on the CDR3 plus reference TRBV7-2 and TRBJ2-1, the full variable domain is GAGVSQSPSNKVTEKGKDVELRCDPISGHTALYWYRQSLGQGLEFLIYFQGNSAPDKSGLPSDRFSAERTGGSVSTLTIQRTQQEDSAVYLCASTLTRYNEQFFGPGTRLTVL.